This entry concerns a single TCR beta chain. Its antigen is currently unknown. This entry is derived from a study of T-cell reconstitution after alpha-beta-depleted transplantation in children. Whole-study findings and limits: From newly produced T cells came most of the T-cell counts and diversity one year after transplant. Reportedly, roughly two months post-transplant, alpha-beta T cells arose from several hundred expanded graft clones. There were some patients whose high TCRbeta diversity at day 60 came from surviving recipient T cells and thymic progenitors.

Unique molecular identifiers were used in preparing the TCRbeta library. TCRdb re-analysed the PCR reads in MiXCR, keeping a single row per CDR3 protein. The sample consists of about 220,000 distinct CDR3 sequences, approximately 15% of them appearing once. This sequence originates from a male patient between 2 and 10 years old who had a stem cell transplant for acute lymphoblastic leukemia, so the T cells may come from the graft donor. The material sequenced was PBMCs, mostly from graft donor cells, taken 360 days after TCRalphabeta/CD19-depleted stem cell transplant.

The CDR3 bases are TGTGCCAGCAGCCCGACCCCGGAAGGTTTGGGGGATGAGCAGTTCTTC. Protein product: CASSPTPEGLGDEQFF. The V and J genes are TRBV7-9 and TRBJ2-1; either TRBD1 or TRBD2 may fit D (5 bases each). The CDR3 extends over 16 amino acids. Germline V CDR1 and CDR2: SEHNR, FQNEAQ (reference sequence). V shed 5 bases and J shed 8 bases, with 22 bases lying between them.